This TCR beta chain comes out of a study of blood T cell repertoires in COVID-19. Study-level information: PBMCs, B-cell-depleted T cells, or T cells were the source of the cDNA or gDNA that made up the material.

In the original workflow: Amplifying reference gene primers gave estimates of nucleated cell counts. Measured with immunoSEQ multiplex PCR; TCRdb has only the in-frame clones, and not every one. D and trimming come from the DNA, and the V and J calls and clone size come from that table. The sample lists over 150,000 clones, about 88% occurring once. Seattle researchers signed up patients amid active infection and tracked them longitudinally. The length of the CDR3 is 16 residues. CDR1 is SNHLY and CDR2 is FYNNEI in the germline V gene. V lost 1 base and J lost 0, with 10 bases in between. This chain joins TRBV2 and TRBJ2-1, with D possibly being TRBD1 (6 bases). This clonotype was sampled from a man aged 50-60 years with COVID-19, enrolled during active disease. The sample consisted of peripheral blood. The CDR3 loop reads CASSEGTEASYNEQFF. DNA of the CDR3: TGTGCCAGCAGTGAAGGGACAGAAGCCTCCTACAATGAGCAGTTCTTC. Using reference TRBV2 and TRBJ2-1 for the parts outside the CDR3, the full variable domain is EPEVTQTPSHQVTQMGQEVILRCVPISNHLYFYWYRQILGQKVEFLVSFYNNEISEKSEIFDDQFSVERPDGSNFTLKIRSTKLEDSAMYFCASSEGTEASYNEQFFGPGTRLTVL.